A single sample is the source of the 5 T cell receptor beta chains below, sequenced in a study of cytomegalovirus exposure and HLA in healthy donors. PCR used 60 Vbeta primers and 13 Jbeta primers. The table came from immunoSEQ multiplex PCR; TCRdb's copy has only in-frame clones and leaves some out. The repertoire holds about 130,000 clones, 80% to 85% seen once, with around 0.99% in the top ten. The sample was PBMCs. All receptors come from a woman in her twenties or thirties in good health and CMV-seronegative.

This chain uses TRBV5-1 with TRBJ2-6; D is uncertain. Trimming took off 1 base at V and 0 bases at J, with 11 bases between the two ends. CDR3 size: 17 residues. The germline CDR1 and CDR2 sequences are SGHRS and YFSETQ. The CDR3 sequence is CASSLFGRTSGANVLTF. CDR3 sequence (DNA): TGCGCCAGCAGCTTGTTTGGCAGAACCTCTGGGGCCAACGTCCTGACTTTC.

V is TRBV19 and J is TRBJ2-7, with D perhaps matching TRBD1 (7 bases). V lost 6 bases and J 3 bases, leaving 15 bases between the germline ends. The CDR3 has 14 amino acids. CDR1 and CDR2 from the germline V gene are LNHDA and SQIVND (reference sequence). CDR3 residues: CASRRGGGDYEQYF. CDR3 coding DNA: TGTGCCAGTAGGAGAGGAGGGGGCGACTACGAGCAGTACTTC.

The gene calls are TRBV19 and TRBJ1-6; D is ambiguous. This CDR3 spans 16 amino acids. The ends were cut back, 3 bases at V and 1 base at J, with 10 bases in the middle. In germline, CDR1 is LNHDA, CDR2 SQIVND (reference sequence). CDR3 sequence reads: CASSIEFFSYNSPLHF. CDR3 nucleotides: TGTGCCAGTAGTATCGAGTTTTTTTCCTATAATTCACCCCTCCACTTT. Supplemented by reference TRBV19 and TRBJ1-6, the full variable domain reads DGGITQSPKYLFRKEGQNVTLSCEQNLNHDAMYWYRQDPGQGLRLIYYSQIVNDFQKGDIAEGYSVSREKKESFPLTVTSAQKNPTAFYLCASSIEFFSYNSPLHFGNGTRLTVT.

The chain has TRBV19 and TRBJ1-1; 9 bases match TRBD1. The CDR3 covers 16 residues. Germline values: CDR1 LNHDA, CDR2 SQIVND (reference sequence). With 6 bases clipped from V and 0 bases from J, the junction kept 8 bases outside the gene matches. The CDR3: CASRGQGLGMNTEAFF. CDR3 DNA sequence: TGTGCCAGTAGGGGACAGGGCTTGGGAATGAACACTGAAGCTTTCTTT.

The DNA of the CDR3 is TGCGCCAGCAGCCAAGAAGGCGGAGCCGAGCAGTACTTC. This sequence encodes CASSQEGGAEQYF. The chain has TRBV4-1 and TRBJ2-7; no clear D gene. The CDR3 sequence is 13 residues long. Trimming shortened V by 0 bases and J by 6 bases, and 9 bases separated the two germline ends. Germline V CDR1 and CDR2: MGHRA, YSYEKL.